The rows below give T cell receptor beta chains drawn from one sample of a study of blood T cells in healthy people across ages. TCRdb itself ran the 5' RACE reads through MiXCR, one entry per CDR3 protein. The table shows some 1.8 million distinct CDR3 sequences, with approximately 39% occurring only once. Sequenced input: blood. The receptors come from a human donor in good health. Both conserved end residues are part of each CDR3. The size entry is marked missing in some rows and otherwise reads once, few, many or a size class.

>TRBV7-3|few
CASSSPRDSRTDTQYF
>TRBV10-3|NA
CARRQGNDYGYTF
>TRBV7-2|few
CASSKQTVYEQYF
>TRBV11-2|NA
CASSAWTSGGATDTQYF
>TRBV20-1|NA
CSARGGLAGQLTDTQYF
>TRBV7-3|few
CASSLGLSRGAYEQFF
>TRBV20-1|NA
CSAHDRILAKRDQPQHF
>TRBV7-9|NA
CASSGGDRYQPQHF
>TRBV13|few
CASSSNRGDYEQYF
>TRBV6-2/TRBV6-3|NA
CASSFRIRTGLNQPQHF
>TRBV6-5|few
CASSLSLGQGEQYF
>TRBV9|NA
CASGKLERGLNGYTF
>TRBV28|NA
CASRSARSRERNYGYTF
>TRBV12-3/TRBV12-4|few
CASTVTGTEYEQFF
>TRBV29-1|NA
CSTDGDRTNYGYTF
>TRBV7-8|once
CANSLAGQGVEKLFF
>TRBV7-2|NA
CASSPMGPGSYEQYF
>TRBV4-2|many
CASSQGRGQTYNEQFF
>TRBV10-3|NA
CATRDRAGSEQYF
>TRBV7-9|NA
CANSPLDEQYF
>TRBV25-1|NA
CASSDHSDTYNEQYF
>TRBV15|few
CATSRYLEDTQYF
>TRBV7-2|many
CASSLRGPQYF
>TRBV7-2|NA
CASTIDALATEAFF
>TRBV6-2/TRBV6-3|once
CASRRGTSGALGPKNIQYF
>TRBV13|NA
CASSLGRTVYGCTF
>TRBV28|NA
CASSLFLAGGKETQYF
>TRBV24-1|few
CATSAGPYNSPLHF
>TRBV2|NA
CASSGVGQSGDTQYF
>TRBV20-1|few
CSGSGQGAEAFF
>TRBV4-3|NA
CASSQAFSSGGADSTDTQYF
>TRBV7-9|NA
CASETDNTEAFF
>TRBV5-1|many
CASSLDGVYGYTF
>TRBV3-1|NA
CASSQTLAAGNNEQFF
>TRBV28|once
CASSFSNSGSELFF
>TRBV7-2|few
CASSSRLGQFF
>TRBV9|NA
CASSKHRGTSTDTQYF
>TRBV12-3/TRBV12-4|once
CASRKQVPTEAFF
>TRBV3-1|NA
CASSQDLGGLKAFF
>TRBV12-3/TRBV12-4|NA
CASSLGTGGIGGYTF